Below, 10 T cell receptor beta chains from the same sample are listed, as sequenced in a study of neoadjuvant nivolumab and ipilimumab in lung cancer (TCRdb year 2020). This specimen's time point label, interpreted: at surgical resection after neoadjuvant nivolumab +/- ipilimumab. Preparation of the library involved the immunoSEQ multiplex PCR assay. TCRdb carries this immuneACCESS record with in-frame sequences only. Its versions omit some clonotypes, under half of them owing to an unresolved V gene in the studies checked, with the rest unexplained. The sample profile shows 30,000 or so clones; 75% to 95% of them were found once. In total, the top ten clones hold approximately 5% of the sample. This specimen was peripheral blood, taken after neoadjuvant nivolumab, alone or with ipilimumab, at or shortly before surgery. All receptors derive from an adult with non-small cell lung cancer.

This chain joins TRBV9 and TRBJ2-5; D is ambiguous. The CDR3 spans 13 residues. From germline, CDR1 is SGDLS and CDR2 YYNGEE. Trimming removed 4 bases from V and 2 bases from J, with 9 bases in between. CDR3 DNA sequence: TGTGCCAGCAGCTCCTACTTACAAGAGACCCAGTACTTC. Translation: CASSSYLQETQYF.

V is TRBV5-1 and J is TRBJ1-1; 8 bases line up with TRBD1. The J segment lost 1 base and the V segment lost 3 bases, leaving 5 bases of the junction unmatched. CDR3 size: 15 residues. Germline V gene data show CDR1 as SGHRS and CDR2 as YFSETQ. The CDR3 loop reads CASSSRTGRNTEAFF. The CDR3 region has the DNA TGCGCCAGCAGCTCCAGGACAGGGAGGAACACTGAAGCTTTCTTT.

The chain couples TRBV4-3 to TRBJ1-2; perhaps TRBD1 as D (6 bases). CDR1 LGHNA and CDR2 YSLEER come from the germline V gene. Trimming left V 0 bases short and J 4 bases short, with 12 bases between. This CDR3 comprises 15 residues. As DNA, the CDR3 is TGCGCCAGCAGCCAAGACCCAGGGGACGGCTATGGCTACACCTTC. Translating it yields CASSQDPGDGYGYTF.

The chain joins TRBV7-9 to TRBJ2-3; D might be TRBD1 or TRBD2, each matching 6 bases. This CDR3 spans 15 amino acids. The V gene's germline CDR1 is SEHNR and CDR2 FQNEAQ (reference sequence). V was pared by 5 bases and J by 4 bases, with 16 bases between. Here the CDR3 reads CASSLEGGFADTQYF. The CDR3 DNA sequence: TGTGCCAGCAGCCTCGAGGGGGGTTTTGCAGATACGCAGTATTTT.

The genes are TRBV9 and TRBJ2-2; 10 bases are a match to TRBD1. V was clipped by 3 bases and J by 5 bases; unmatched bases: 7. Germline assignment: CDR1 SGDLS and CDR2 YYNGEE. There are 16 residues in the CDR3. CDR3 sequence (DNA): TGTGCCAGCAGCGAGGAGGGGACAGGGGTTACCGGGGAGCTGTTTTTT. It translates to CASSEEGTGVTGELFF.

V is TRBV7-2 and J is TRBJ2-3; 8 bases map to TRBD2. The CDR3 covers 15 residues. Germline-derived CDR1 and CDR2 are SGHTA and FQGNSA. Trimming removed 5 bases from V and 5 bases from J; junction bases left unmatched: 9. The DNA of the CDR3 is TGTGCCAGCAGCCGGACCGGGGGGGCAGGAGATACGCAGTATTTT. It is translated as CASSRTGGAGDTQYF. The full variable domain, its missing parts supplied by reference TRBV7-2 and TRBJ2-3, is GAGVSQSPSNKVTEKGKDVELRCDPISGHTALYWYRQSLGQGLEFLIYFQGNSAPDKSGLPSDRFSAERTGGSVSTLTIQRTQQEDSAVYLCASSRTGGAGDTQYFGPGTRLTVL.

The chain employs TRBV7-2 and TRBJ2-3; 9 positions match TRBD2. CDR1 is SGHTA and CDR2 is FQGNSA in the germline V gene. The CDR3 has 16 residues. V shed 5 bases and J 5 bases; nucleotides not matched to a gene: 11. The CDR3 region is CASSPRGGGAQDTQYF. For the CDR3, the DNA is TGTGCCAGCAGCCCCCGGGGCGGGGGGGCCCAAGATACGCAGTATTTT. Supplemented by reference TRBV7-2 and TRBJ2-3, the full variable domain reads GAGVSQSPSNKVTEKGKDVELRCDPISGHTALYWYRQSLGQGLEFLIYFQGNSAPDKSGLPSDRFSAERTGGSVSTLTIQRTQQEDSAVYLCASSPRGGGAQDTQYFGPGTRLTVL.

V and J are TRBV7-9 and TRBJ2-5; TRBD1 agrees at 7 bases. The CDR3 loop spans 14 amino acids. Germline CDR1 and CDR2: SEHNR and FQNEAQ (reference sequence). With V trimmed by 3 bases and J by 3 bases, 4 bases remained unmatched. For the CDR3, the DNA is TGTGCCAGCAGCTTGACCGGGACAGAAGAGACCCAGTACTTC. Translating gives CASSLTGTEETQYF.

The V call is TRBV7-9, the J call TRBJ1-1; D gene uncertain. Deletions cut 7 bases from V and 3 bases from J, with 15 bases between. The V gene's germline CDR1 is SEHNR and CDR2 FQNEAQ (reference sequence). There are 14 residues in the CDR3. Here the CDR3 DNA reads TGTGCCAGCATATCGACGGGGATGGACACTGAAGCTTTCTTT. Its translation is CASISTGMDTEAFF. The whole variable domain, filled in from reference TRBV7-9 and TRBJ1-1, reads DTGVSQNPRHKITKRGQNVTFRCDPISEHNRLYWYRQTLGQGPEFLTYFQNEAQLEKSRLLSDRFSAERPKGSFSTLEIQRTEQGDSAMYLCASISTGMDTEAFFGQGTRLTVV.

The chain couples TRBV10-3 to TRBJ1-2; 7 bases match TRBD1. Germline V gene data show CDR1 as ENHRY and CDR2 as SYGVKD. The CDR3 loop spans 14 amino acids. Trimming cost V 5 bases and J 5 bases; bases outside gene matches: 8. CDR3 residues: CAISRGPEPYGYTF. In DNA form, the CDR3 reads TGTGCCATCAGTAGGGGGCCAGAGCCGTATGGCTACACCTTC.